This T cell receptor beta chain was identified during a study of T cell responses to AZD1222 COVID-19 vaccine. Sequenced by immunoSEQ multiplex PCR; TCRdb stores in-frame clones only, minus some. The repertoire holds about 110,000 clones, with roughly 90% as singletons. The CDR3 sequence runs 12 residues, both termini included. Germline V lookup: CDR1 SGHNT, CDR2 YENEEA. With regard to this clone: This is likely a read error, given that the CDR3 carries no conserved phenylalanine or tryptophan at its end. The DNA is left out, because the CDR3 cannot be placed on it with certainty; the CDR3 is given as TCRdb lists it.

This clonotype originated in an adult in good health. The chain combines TRBV11-3 with TRBJ1-2. The specimen was peripheral blood, collected on day 0 of AZD1222 vaccination. CDR3 sequence: CASSLDPRGLYV.